This TCR beta chain was captured by sequencing in a study of blood T cell repertoires in COVID-19. Original data processing: Amplified reference gene primers provided the basis for estimating nucleated cell counts. The protocol was immunoSEQ multiplex PCR, while the TCRdb copy is restricted to in-frame clones and leaves out a portion. V, J and clone size derive from that table, while D and trimming were established from the DNA sequence. This sample has about 360,000 clones, with around 84% found just once. The source of this sequence is a human donor with acute or convalescent COVID-19. The donor label of this sample is uncertain. The sequenced sample was peripheral blood.

DNA for the CDR3: TGTGCCATCAGAATGACTAGCGGGGCAACAGATACGCAGTATTTT. This encodes CAIRMTSGATDTQYF. The rearrangement uses TRBV10-3 and TRBJ2-3; 11 bases are shared with TRBD2. V trimming: 6 bases; J trimming: 3 bases; junction bases outside the gene matches: 5. Germline V gene lookup returns CDR1 ENHRY and CDR2 SYGVKD. The CDR3 loop spans 15 amino acids.